This T cell receptor (beta chain) comes out of a study of blood T cell repertoires in COVID-19. This CDR3 contains 14 residues. CDR1 and CDR2 (germline): SEHNR, FQNEAQ (reference sequence). V lost 5 bases to trimming and J lost 5 bases; unmatched junction nucleotides: 4. Clones were sequenced by immunoSEQ multiplex PCR, and TCRdb holds only the in-frame ones, with some missing. The table has 55,000 to 95,000 clones, about four fifths seen once. The source material was peripheral blood. This chain links TRBV7-9 with TRBJ2-5; TRBD1 matches at 11 bases. This TCR was sampled from a woman aged 70-85 years with acute or convalescent COVID-19. The CDR3 loop reads CASSPGTGGETQYF. CDR3 nucleotide sequence: TGTGCCAGCAGCCCTGGGACAGGGGGGGAGACCCAGTACTTC.